Listed here are 16 T cell receptor beta chains from one sample, sequenced in a study of molecular identifiers for immune sequencing clone quantification. TCRdb re-derived calls from the PCR reads in MiXCR, one entry per CDR3 protein. Here the sample spans 400,000 to 600,000 distinct CDR3 sequences, roughly 26% being singletons. What was sequenced was naive CD8+ T cells from blood, with Jurkat cell RNA spiked in. The sample's subset: FACS-sorted CD8+CD4-CCR7+CD45RA+ naive T cells. These receptors were taken from a human donor in good health. Some libraries in this study had Jurkat cell RNA spiked in.

This clonotype occurred many times. The chain is built from TRBV27 and TRBJ2-7; 7 bases align to TRBD1. The CDR3 spans 13 residues. Trimming cost V 6 bases and J 5 bases; bases outside gene matches: 7. The germline CDR1 and CDR2 sequences are MNHEY and SMNVEV (reference sequence). The CDR3 loop is CASSPTGTNEQYF. In DNA form, the CDR3 reads TGTGCCAGCAGCCCGACAGGGACGAACGAGCAGTACTTC.

This clonotype came up many times. The chain uses TRBV4-3 and TRBJ2-6; TRBD2 matches at 8 bases. This CDR3 has 17 amino acids. Germline CDR1 is LGHNA and CDR2 is YSLEER. The trim removed 2 bases at V and 0 bases at J, leaving 3 bases unmatched. CDR3 sequence reads: CASSQHGRASGANVLTF. For the CDR3, the DNA is TGCGCCAGCAGCCAACACGGGAGGGCCTCTGGGGCCAACGTCCTGACTTTC.

The sample holds many counts of this clonotype. The junction departs from germline at one end; a sequencing error may be responsible. CDR3 protein: CPQGARRNQPQHF. In nucleotides, the CDR3 is TGCCCACAGGGGGCGAGGCGCAATCAGCCCCAGCATTTT. J is TRBJ1-5 and V is TRBV9; 9 nucleotides match TRBD1. The germline V gene has CDR1 SGDLS and CDR2 YYNGEE. The CDR3 has 13 amino acids.

This clonotype appeared a few times. J is TRBJ2-5 and V is TRBV7-2, with 7 bases fitting TRBD1. The CDR3 runs 17 residues. Trimming removed 5 bases from V and 1 base from J; junction bases left unmatched: 13. Germline values: CDR1 SGHTA, CDR2 FQGNSA. The CDR3 is CASSPFPGQLPQETQYF. CDR3 nucleotide sequence: TGTGCCAGCAGCCCCTTCCCGGGACAGCTCCCCCAAGAGACCCAGTACTTC.

This clonotype was counted many times. The CDR3 loop is CASSLDRGLGNTIYF. The CDR3 DNA sequence: TGCGCCAGCAGCTTGGACAGGGGGCTTGGAAACACCATATATTTT. This chain connects TRBV5-1 to TRBJ1-3, with 9 bases fitting TRBD1. V lost 0 bases to trimming and J lost 3 bases; unmatched junction nucleotides: 1. CDR3 length: 15 residues. Germline values: CDR1 SGHRS, CDR2 YFSETQ. The variable domain in full, completed from reference TRBV5-1 and TRBJ1-3, reads KAGVTQTPRYLIKTRGQQVTLSCSPISGHRSVSWYQQTPGQGLQFLFEYFSETQRNKGNFPGRFSGRQFSNSRSEMNVSTLELGDSALYLCASSLDRGLGNTIYFGEGSWLTVV.

As to this clonotype: The CDR3 does not end in the conserved phenylalanine or tryptophan, so this is likely a read error. CDR3 sequence reads: CATSRDFLASTYEQYL. CDR3 nucleotides: TGTGCCACCAGCAGAGATTTCTTAGCCAGTACCTACGAGCAGTACCTC. The chain has TRBV15 and TRBJ2-7, with unresolved D. Germline values: CDR1 LNHNV, CDR2 YYDKDF (reference sequence). Trimming pared 0 bases from V and 2 bases from J, leaving 14 bases between. The CDR3 runs 16 residues.

The V gene is TRBV5-1, the J gene TRBJ2-7; 9 positions match TRBD2. The CDR3 extends over 17 amino acids. CDR1 SGHRS and CDR2 YFSETQ come from the germline V gene. V dropped 3 bases and J dropped 6; count of bases not matched to a gene: 16. The CDR3 reads CASSSRRGNGLATEQYF. The CDR3 bases are TGCGCCAGCAGCTCGAGACGGGGGAATGGACTAGCGACCGAGCAGTACTTC.

The CDR3 sequence: CASSMGARITEAFF. The CDR3 DNA reads as TGTGCCAGTAGTATGGGGGCGCGGATCACTGAAGCTTTCTTT. J is TRBJ1-1 and V is TRBV19; possible D gene TRBD1, 6 bases. CDR1 LNHDA and CDR2 SQIVND come from the germline V gene (reference sequence). V was clipped by 3 bases and J by 4 bases, with 12 bases between them. This CDR3 has 14 residues.

The chain recombines TRBV13 with TRBJ1-1; D ambiguous. The CDR3 runs 15 residues. The germline V gene has CDR1 PRHDT and CDR2 FYEKMQ (reference sequence). V gave up 0 bases and J gave up 1 base, with 9 bases separating them. CDR3 region: CASSLGLGGNTEAFF. The CDR3 DNA sequence: TGTGCCAGCAGCTTAGGATTAGGAGGGAACACTGAAGCTTTCTTT.

The CDR3 DNA reads as TGCGCCAGCCGCTACGACAGGGGAACGGGAAACACCATATATTTT. It codes for CASRYDRGTGNTIYF. The rearrangement links TRBV4-3 to TRBJ1-3, with 8 positions matching TRBD1. Trimming at V came to 8 bases and at J to 4 bases, leaving 10 bases not matched to a gene. Germline assignment: CDR1 LGHNA and CDR2 YSLEER. This CDR3 is built from 15 residues.

The sample holds many counts of this clonotype. The chain joins TRBV29-1 to TRBJ2-7; D unresolved. The germline gives CDR1 SQVTM, CDR2 ANQGSEA. The CDR3 has 13 residues. V lost 3 bases and J lost 3, with 12 bases in between. DNA of the CDR3: TGCAGCGTTGAGTCCCTGGGAAGCTACGAGCAGTACTTC. It codes for CSVESLGSYEQYF.

The chain couples TRBV11-2 to TRBJ2-5, with D perhaps matching TRBD1 (5 bases). This CDR3 comprises 14 residues. The germline V gene encodes CDR1 SGHAT and CDR2 FQNNGV. The V end lost 2 bases, the J end lost 0 bases, and 7 bases lay between the germline ends. Here the CDR3 DNA reads TGTGCCAGCAGCTTACGACAGTACCAAGAGACCCAGTACTTC. Protein product: CASSLRQYQETQYF.

Only one count was recorded for this clonotype. Sequence at one end of the junction differs from germline and may be a read error. The chain couples TRBV6-1 to TRBJ2-5, with 8 nucleotides matching TRBD1. Per germline, CDR1 MNHNS and CDR2 SASEGT. This CDR3 is 15 amino acids long. The CDR3 DNA is TGTGTCAGCAGGATCGATACAGGGGGACCGGAGACCCAGTACTTC. The encoded protein is CVSRIDTGGPETQYF.

The chain links TRBV7-8 to TRBJ2-1; 13 nucleotides align to TRBD2. In germline, CDR1 is SGHVS, CDR2 FQNEAQ. With 4 bases clipped from V and 6 bases from J, the junction kept 6 bases outside the gene matches. The CDR3 is 16 amino acids. The CDR3 sequence is CASSSPGLAGFNEQFF. The CDR3 nucleotides read TGTGCCAGCAGCTCGCCGGGACTAGCGGGGTTCAATGAGCAGTTCTTC.

This clonotype occurred a few times. V is TRBV4-3 and J is TRBJ2-7, with 9 bases matching TRBD2. The germline CDR1 and CDR2 sequences are LGHNA and YSLEER. J gave up 2 bases and V 0 bases, and 11 bases lay outside the gene matches. This CDR3 comprises 18 residues. CDR3: CASSQDGPASGTTYEQYF. CDR3 in DNA: TGCGCCAGCAGCCAAGATGGTCCGGCTAGCGGGACAACCTACGAGCAGTACTTC.

For the CDR3, the DNA is TGCGCCAGCAGCCAAGATTTTGTAGGGAGGGGGCGTTCACCCCTCCACTTT. Amino acid sequence: CASSQDFVGRGRSPLHF. The genes are TRBV4-3 and TRBJ1-6; the match to TRBD1 covers 7 bases. V lost 0 bases to trimming and J lost 9 bases; unmatched junction nucleotides: 11. CDR1 is LGHNA, CDR2 YSLEER, per germline. This CDR3 contains 17 residues.